This T cell receptor (beta chain) stems from a study of T cell clonality in common variable immunodeficiency. Per germline, CDR1 SNHLY and CDR2 FYNNEI. CDR3 size: 18 residues. Unmatched junction bases numbered 14, after V lost 4 bases and J lost 7 bases. This clone came up many times. The read terminates 3 residues ahead of where the CDR3 ends, so the germline J gene completes it. Some clones are missing from TCRdb's copy, which holds only in-frame ones; the method was immunoSEQ multiplex PCR. The sample contains about 44,000 clones, none of them singletons. Sequencing was done on a sample of peripheral blood mononuclear cells. The TCR comes from a person aged 18 to 75 in good health. The chain employs TRBV2 and TRBJ2-3, with 13 bases lining up with TRBD2. The covered CDR3 bases are TGTGCCAGCAGTGGGACTAGCGGGAGTTCTGTCGGAAGATATACG. Translated: CASSGTSGSSVGRYT. The whole CDR3 sequence is CASSGTSGSSVGRYTQYF.